This section outlines one T cell receptor beta chain sequence together with its context. The entry originates in a study of blood T cell repertoires in COVID-19. Original analysis: Amplifying reference gene primers gave estimates of nucleated cell counts. Measured with immunoSEQ multiplex PCR; TCRdb has only the in-frame clones, and not every one. Clone size and the V and J calls come from that table; the DNA yielded D and trimming. The sample consists of some 120,000 clones, 87% of them appearing once. The sample was peripheral blood. The clonotype originates from a woman aged 55-69 years with acute or convalescent COVID-19.

The CDR3 loop reads CASSPPGSEAFF. The CDR3 coding sequence is TGTGCCAGCTCACCACCGGGGAGCGAAGCTTTCTTT. The chain couples TRBV18 to TRBJ1-1; D remains ambiguous. The CDR3 length is 12 residues. Looked up from germline, CDR1 is KGHSH and CDR2 is LQKENI. V lost 0 bases and J lost 8, with 7 bases in between.